Following are 14 T cell receptor beta chains from one sample sequenced in a study of cytomegalovirus exposure and HLA in healthy donors. PCR employed 60 Vbeta and 13 Jbeta primers. Data came from immunoSEQ multiplex PCR; TCRdb stores just in-frame clones and leaves some out. Found here are some 250,000 clones, 82% of them singletons; the top ten hold 5% to 6%. Sequences were obtained from PBMCs. All receptors derive from a woman aged 40 to 55 in good health and CMV-seropositive.

The rearrangement links TRBV29-1 to TRBJ2-3, with TRBD2 matching over 10 bases. Germline CDR1 is SQVTM and CDR2 is ANQGSEA. The CDR3 is 15 residues long. The trim removed 5 bases at V and 4 bases at J, leaving 9 bases unmatched. This CDR3 is CSVPGAGGPPDTQYF. CDR3 bases: TGCAGCGTTCCCGGAGCGGGAGGGCCCCCAGATACGCAGTATTTT.

This clone was picked up one time. The J gene is TRBJ1-3, the V gene TRBV7-9; D uncertain. CDR1 and CDR2 (germline): SEHNR, FQNEAQ (reference sequence). The CDR3 is made up of 14 amino acids. Trimming removed 1 base at V and 4 bases at J, with 8 bases between. CDR3 region: CASSLGGSGNTIYF. The DNA for the CDR3 is TGTGCCAGCAGCTTAGGCGGGTCAGGAAACACCATATATTTT.

The V gene is TRBV11-2, the J gene TRBJ2-7, with 9 bases matching TRBD1. V shed 4 bases, J shed 6 bases, and the junction held 19 bases outside the gene matches. The CDR3 is made up of 18 amino acids. The germline V gene encodes CDR1 SGHAT and CDR2 FQNNGV. The CDR3 sequence: CASSWGRWEQGALREQYF. CDR3 in DNA: TGTGCCAGCAGCTGGGGGCGATGGGAACAGGGGGCTTTACGCGAGCAGTACTTC.

The chain couples TRBV4-1 to TRBJ2-3; 10 bases agree with TRBD1. The V gene's germline CDR1 is MGHRA and CDR2 YSYEKL. This CDR3 spans 18 amino acids. Trimming cost V 2 bases and J 2 bases; bases outside gene matches: 10. CDR3 coding DNA: TGCGCCAGCAGCCAAAAATGGGGACAGGGGAAAACCACAGATACGCAGTATTTT. Residues: CASSQKWGQGKTTDTQYF.

The CDR3 bases are TGTGCCAGCAGCTTAGGCAGTACTAACTATGGCTACACCTTC. Amino acid sequence: CASSLGSTNYGYTF. This chain connects TRBV7-9 to TRBJ1-2; D gene unclear. V lost 1 base and J 0 bases, leaving 6 bases between the germline ends. This CDR3 is built from 14 residues. Germline loops: CDR1 SEHNR, CDR2 FQNEAQ (reference sequence). Supplemented by reference TRBV7-9 and TRBJ1-2, the full variable domain reads DTGVSQNPRHKITKRGQNVTFRCDPISEHNRLYWYRQTLGQGPEFLTYFQNEAQLEKSRLLSDRFSAERPKGSFSTLEIQRTEQGDSAMYLCASSLGSTNYGYTFGSGTRLTVV.

V gene TRBV4-3 combines with J gene TRBJ1-2; tentatively, D is TRBD1 (5 bases). CDR3 length: 16 amino acids. Trimming pared 0 bases from V and 4 bases from J, leaving 15 bases between. CDR1 LGHNA and CDR2 YSLEER come from the germline V gene. CDR3 residues: CASSQEWQGLFYGYTF. The CDR3 DNA is TGCGCCAGCAGCCAAGAGTGGCAGGGCCTCTTCTATGGCTACACCTTC.

The chain joins TRBV9 to TRBJ1-2; 7 bases align to TRBD1. This CDR3 spans 14 amino acids. The germline V gene has CDR1 SGDLS and CDR2 YYNGEE. The V and J ends lost 4 bases and 0 bases, in that order; junction bases with no gene match: 3. The CDR3 nucleotides are TGTGCCAGCAGCCGGGACAGTGCTAACTATGGCTACACCTTC. As protein: CASSRDSANYGYTF.

This rearrangement joins TRBV19 to TRBJ2-7; D perhaps matches TRBD2 (6 bases). In germline, CDR1 is LNHDA, CDR2 SQIVND (reference sequence). Trimming pared 3 bases from V and 4 bases from J, leaving 13 bases between. The CDR3 runs to 14 residues. As DNA, the CDR3 is TGTGCCAGTAGTATCGGAGGGAACTTTTACGAGCAGTACTTC. Translating gives CASSIGGNFYEQYF.

The chain employs TRBV4-2 and TRBJ1-6; 7 bases are a match to TRBD1. Losses at the gene ends were 6 bases for V and 5 bases for J; bases not matched to a gene: 10. Germline lookup yields CDR1 LGHNA and CDR2 YNFKEQ. This CDR3 comprises 16 residues. CDR3 DNA: TGTGCCAGCAGTACTCCTCCGGGGACAGATAATTCACCCCTCCACTTT. Amino acids: CASSTPPGTDNSPLHF.

This chain links TRBV4-3 with TRBJ2-1, with TRBD2 identical over 7 bases. J lost 9 bases, V lost 7 bases, and 18 bases had no gene match. Per germline, CDR1 LGHNA and CDR2 YSLEER. There are 16 residues in the CDR3. The CDR3 is CASTLGAGVSAGEQFF. CDR3 bases: TGCGCCAGCACCCTTGGGGCGGGAGTCTCCGCGGGTGAGCAGTTCTTC.

This rearrangement joins TRBV6-4 to TRBJ1-6, with D tentatively TRBD1 (5 bases). The V end was cut by 2 bases, the J end by 8 bases, with 10 bases between. The germline V gene has CDR1 MRHNA and CDR2 SNTAGT. The CDR3 consists of 14 residues. The CDR3 coding sequence is TGTGCCAGCAGTGACGGCAGGGATTATTCACCCCTCCACTTT. Residues: CASSDGRDYSPLHF.

Concerning this clone: The junction does not match germline at one end; this may be a read error. V usage is TRBV6-5 and J usage is TRBJ1-2; 7 bases line up with TRBD1. The CDR3 spans 11 residues. Germline CDR1 reads MNHEY; CDR2 reads SVGAGI. The chain's CDR3 is CASSYSGTDFF. CDR3 coding DNA: TGTGCCAGCAGTTACTCTGGGACAGACTTTTTC.

This clone has a handful of counts. The chain carries TRBV19 and TRBJ2-6; tentative D call: TRBD1 (5 bases). V lost 5 bases and J lost 3, with 5 bases in between. Germline assignment: CDR1 LNHDA and CDR2 SQIVND (reference sequence). CDR3 length equals 13 residues. CDR3 region: CASSDSGANVLTF. The CDR3 DNA reads as TGTGCCAGTAGTGACAGTGGGGCCAACGTCCTGACTTTC.

This clone has just a few counts. The chain carries TRBV4-3 and TRBJ1-2; 7 bases match TRBD1. Unmatched junction bases numbered 7, after V lost 0 bases and J lost 6 bases. The CDR3 is 15 amino acids. Germline V lookup: CDR1 LGHNA, CDR2 YSLEER. The DNA for the CDR3 is TGCGCCAGCAGCCAAGACGAAGGCAGGGGGGATGGCTACACCTTC. This sequence encodes CASSQDEGRGDGYTF.